The 23 T cell receptor beta chains given below trace back to one sample, sequenced in a study of T cells in Graves' hyperthyroidism and ophthalmopathy. RNA transcripts yielded amplified TCR beta CDR3 regions. A set of HTBI primers served as the primers for a first-round RT-PCR of the TCR CDR3. TCRdb used MiXCR to reprocess the multiplex PCR reads, holding one entry per CDR3 protein. The table records some 570,000 distinct CDR3 sequences, about a sixth of them present only once. The sequenced sample was blood. These receptors were taken from a woman aged 18-29 years with Graves' ophthalmopathy.

This clonotype was seen ten or more times. The chain joins TRBV6-6 to TRBJ1-2; D is unresolved. V was clipped by 2 bases and J by 3 bases, with 22 bases between them. Germline CDR1 is MNHNY and CDR2 is SVGAGI (reference sequence). The CDR3 totals 18 residues. Written as DNA, the CDR3 is TGTGCCAGCAGTTACACATTGAACTCGGCGAATAAGGACTATGGCTACACCTTC. Translated: CASSYTLNSANKDYGYTF.

This clonotype was seen at least ten times. V and J are TRBV30 and TRBJ2-7, with D perhaps assigned TRBD1 or TRBD2 (5 bases each). The V and J ends lost 2 bases and 0 bases respectively, with 14 bases between them. Germline-derived CDR1 and CDR2 are GTSNPN and SVGIG (reference sequence). The CDR3 spans 15 residues. This CDR3 is CAWSPLWGSSYEQYF. CDR3 DNA: TGTGCCTGGAGTCCCCTTTGGGGGTCCTCCTACGAGCAGTACTTC.

Details on this clonotype: An end of the junction differs from the germline gene, which may be a read error. This sequence joins TRBV6-4 and TRBJ2-1; D is tentatively TRBD1 or TRBD2 (6 bases each). This CDR3 is built from 15 residues. Per germline, CDR1 MRHNA and CDR2 SNTAGT. The CDR3 DNA reads as TGTGCCAGCAGTTACTCTAGGGGGGACTACAATGAGCAGTTCTTC. Its translation: CASSYSRGDYNEQFF.

This sequence joins TRBV7-3 and TRBJ1-1; 9 positions match TRBD1. J lost 4 bases, V lost 4 bases, and 4 bases had no gene match. Germline V lookup: CDR1 SGHTA, CDR2 FQGTGA. The CDR3 is made up of 14 amino acids. The CDR3 DNA follows: TGTGCCAGCAGCTACATGACAGGGGGCACTGAAGCTTTCTTT. Amino acids: CASSYMTGGTEAFF.

This clonotype was counted many times. V gene TRBV30 combines with J gene TRBJ1-1, with D possibly TRBD1 on 6 matching bases. V was pared by 7 bases and J by 9 bases, with 15 bases between. Germline CDR1 GTSNPN, CDR2 SVGIG (reference sequence). This CDR3 is 11 amino acids long. The CDR3 here is CAFFYRVQAFF. The DNA for the CDR3 is TGTGCCTTCTTCTACAGGGTCCAAGCTTTCTTT.

Only one count was recorded for this clonotype. This likely comes from a read error, as the CDR3 has no conserved phenylalanine or tryptophan at its end. V is TRBV19 and J is TRBJ2-7; D uncertain. The CDR3 spans 13 residues. V dropped 3 bases and J dropped 4 bases, with 10 bases sitting between them. CDR1 is LNHDA, CDR2 SQIVND, per germline (reference sequence). The CDR3 is CASSISRSYEQYL. The CDR3 DNA reads as TGTGCCAGTAGTATTAGTCGAAGTTACGAGCAGTACCTC.

There are many counts of this clonotype. V and J are TRBV28 and TRBJ2-7; perhaps TRBD1 as D (6 bases). Germline CDR1 and CDR2: MDHEN and SYDVKM. This CDR3 region has 13 residues. Trimming stripped 6 bases from V and 3 bases from J, with 12 bases between. CDR3 in amino acids: CASRGASFYEQYF. The CDR3 nucleotides read TGTGCCAGCAGGGGGGCTAGCTTCTACGAGCAGTACTTC.

In its sample, this clonotype was seen many times. The rearrangement uses TRBV11-2 and TRBJ1-5; D ambiguous. The CDR3 is 14 amino acids. V lost 4 bases and J lost 0, with 7 bases in between. Germline V gene lookup returns CDR1 SGHAT and CDR2 FQNNGV. CDR3 coding DNA: TGTGCCAGCAGCTCCGACCTTAGCAATCAGCCCCAGCATTTT. Amino acids: CASSSDLSNQPQHF.

As regards this clonotype: A much larger clone is a single base away; this may be a read error. The chain recombines TRBV5-5 with TRBJ2-7; 11 bases map to TRBD2. Germline V gene data show CDR1 as SGHKS and CDR2 as YYEKEE (reference sequence). The trim removed 6 bases at V and 7 bases at J, leaving 12 bases unmatched. CDR3 length: 15 residues. CDR3 coding DNA: TGTGCCAGCACCCCCGGGACTAGCGGTTTCAATGAGCAGTACTTC. Protein: CASTPGTSGFNEQYF.

This clonotype was detected many times. The J gene is TRBJ2-5, the V gene TRBV20-1, with D maybe TRBD2 (6 bases). The CDR3 has 14 residues. CDR1 and CDR2 (germline): DFQATT, SNEGSKA (reference sequence). Trimming removed 6 bases from V and 5 bases from J, with 19 bases in between. The CDR3 region has the DNA TGCAGTGCAACCGGGACTCCTAGGTGGGAGACCCAGTACTTC. Residues: CSATGTPRWETQYF.

A few counts support this clonotype. The V and J genes are TRBV28 and TRBJ2-7; TRBD1 matches at 9 bases. V dropped 3 bases and J dropped 5; count of bases not matched to a gene: 2. Germline lookup yields CDR1 MDHEN and CDR2 SYDVKM. CDR3 length: 13 residues. The CDR3 loop reads CASSFGTGNEQYF. For the CDR3, the DNA is TGTGCCAGCAGTTTTGGGACAGGGAACGAGCAGTACTTC. Looking up the rest from reference TRBV28 and TRBJ2-7 gives the full variable domain: DVKVTQSSRYLVKRTGEKVFLECVQDMDHENMFWYRQDPGLGLRLIYFSYDVKMKEKGDIPEGYSVSREKKERFSLILESASTNQTSMYLCASSFGTGNEQYFGPGTRLTVT.

The chain combines TRBV6-1 with TRBJ1-5, with D uncertain. Trimming removed 5 bases at V and 3 bases at J, with 11 bases between. Per the germline V gene, CDR1 is MNHNS and CDR2 is SASEGT. The CDR3 length is 14 residues. CDR3 coding DNA: TGTGCCAGCAGTTTGGGCCACCCCAATCAGCCCCAGCATTTT. The encoded protein is CASSLGHPNQPQHF.

This clonotype was seen many times. The chain joins TRBV11-3 to TRBJ2-3; D is undetermined. Trimming cost V 1 base and J 5 bases, with 16 bases left between them. The germline CDR1 and CDR2 sequences are SGHNT and YENEEA. This CDR3 region has 16 residues. This chain's CDR3 is CASSLGASQSVDTQYF. The CDR3 region has the DNA TGTGCCAGCAGCTTAGGGGCGTCCCAGAGTGTAGATACGCAGTATTTT.

Comment on this clonotype: A much bigger clone sits one base away, suggesting this may be a read error. V is TRBV28 and J is TRBJ1-2, with D tentatively TRBD1 (5 bases). This CDR3 contains 16 residues. V lost 3 bases, J lost 7 bases, and 21 bases lay in between. The germline V gene encodes CDR1 MDHEN and CDR2 SYDVKM. The CDR3 sequence: CASSFLSRNGASGYTF. DNA for the CDR3: TGTGCCAGCAGTTTCCTTTCACGGAACGGGGCGAGTGGCTACACCTTC.

The table lists this clonotype with a few counts. The chain is built from TRBV5-8 and TRBJ2-5, with D unclear. The CDR3 covers 14 residues. Trimming shortened V by 3 bases and J by 2 bases, and 11 bases separated the two germline ends. Per the germline V gene, CDR1 is SGHTS and CDR2 is YDEGEE. The CDR3 DNA sequence: TGTGCCAGCAGCTCCATGACGGAACAAGAGACCCAGTACTTC. Translating it yields CASSSMTEQETQYF. The full variable domain, in which reference TRBV5-8 and TRBJ2-5 provide the parts outside the CDR3, is EAGVTQSPTHLIKTRGQQATLRCSPISGHTSVYWYQQALGLGLQFLLWYDEGEERNRGNFPPRFSGRQFPNYSSELNVNALELEDSALYLCASSSMTEQETQYFGPGTRLLVL.

This clonotype was seen only a few times. The V and J genes are TRBV20-1 and TRBJ1-4; 10 nucleotides agree with TRBD1. The length of the CDR3 is 11 residues. Germline values: CDR1 DFQATT, CDR2 SNEGSKA (reference sequence). The CDR3 loop is CAGTGDEKLFF. The CDR3 DNA follows: TGCGCCGGGACAGGGGATGAAAAACTGTTTTTT.

This clonotype has ten or more counts. This chain connects TRBV30 to TRBJ1-6; 9 nucleotides align to TRBD1. V trimming: 3 bases; J trimming: 11 bases; junction bases outside the gene matches: 11. The CDR3 covers 15 residues. Germline values: CDR1 GTSNPN, CDR2 SVGIG (reference sequence). Here the CDR3 DNA reads TGTGCCTGGAGCACTCAAACGGGACAGGGAACACCCCTCCACTTT. It is translated as CAWSTQTGQGTPLHF.

The V and J genes are TRBV18 and TRBJ1-3, with D possibly matching TRBD1 (5 bases). The CDR3 runs 14 residues. The germline V and J ends were trimmed by 3 bases and 2 bases, with 8 bases remaining between them. CDR1 KGHSH and CDR2 LQKENI come from the germline V gene. CDR3 in amino acids: CASSPGPPGNTIYF. CDR3 DNA: TGTGCCAGCTCACCGGGGCCCCCTGGAAACACCATATATTTT.

This clonotype was recorded many times. This sequence joins TRBV5-1 and TRBJ2-2, with a tentative D call TRBD2 (6 bases). CDR3 length: 14 amino acids. V lost 6 bases and J lost 6, with 15 bases in between. The germline gives CDR1 SGHRS, CDR2 YFSETQ. The CDR3 nucleotides are TGCGCCAGCATGCGCGGGAACAGGTCCGGGGAGCTGTTTTTT. This translates into CASMRGNRSGELFF.

V and J are TRBV12-3 or TRBV12-4 and TRBJ2-2; 10 bases are a match to TRBD1. The V and J ends lost 3 bases and 5 bases, in that order; junction bases with no gene match: 6. This CDR3 is 16 amino acids long. CDR3: CASSFGQGVGTGELFF. As DNA, the CDR3 is TGTGCCAGCAGTTTCGGACAGGGGGTTGGGACCGGGGAGCTGTTTTTT.

Note on this clonotype: A much more abundant neighbour one base away suggests this may be a read error. Written as DNA, the CDR3 is TGTGCCAGCAGGCAATTGGGGAGGGGGACGCTCTCAGCCTATACGCAGTATTTT. Translating it yields CASRQLGRGTLSAYTQYF. V and J are TRBV7-2 and TRBJ2-3; possibly TRBD2 for D (7 bases). Germline V lookup: CDR1 SGHTA, CDR2 FQGNSA. The CDR3 spans 18 residues. V shed 6 bases and J shed 7 bases, with 29 bases lying between them.

This clonotype was seen a handful of times. The CDR3 protein is CASRSRTTDTQYF. For the CDR3, the DNA is TGTGCCAGCAGGAGCAGGACAACAGATACGCAGTATTTT. This chain joins TRBV2 and TRBJ2-3, with D possibly being TRBD1 (5 bases). Germline V lookup: CDR1 SNHLY, CDR2 FYNNEI. Between the trimmed V and J ends, which lost 6 bases and 3 bases, there was a span of 10 bases. The length of the CDR3 is 13 residues.

This clonotype was found many times. V usage is TRBV12-3 or TRBV12-4 and J usage is TRBJ1-2; 8 bases agree with TRBD1. The CDR3 contains 15 residues. V was pared by 5 bases and J by 0 bases, with 5 bases of the junction left unmatched. The CDR3 DNA reads as TGTGCCAGCAGTACTGGGACAGGCTCTAACTATGGCTACACCTTC. Translated: CASSTGTGSNYGYTF.